These T cell receptor beta chains were read from a single sample in a study of immune characterization of retroperitoneal liposarcoma. TCRdb analysed the PCR reads with MiXCR anew, one entry per CDR3 protein. The table has some 2,900 distinct CDR3 sequences, 40% to 50% seen once. The sample consisted of tumor tissue. The receptors come from a male donor with retroperitoneal liposarcoma. Both conserved end residues are part of each CDR3. Fields, in order: CDR3 protein, CDR3 DNA, J gene, clone size, D gene, V gene. The D gene is left open where the match is weak. Only part of the rows carry a size: once, few, many, or a class if the clone is expanded.

CDR3 protein: CASRQGTVYNEQFF; CDR3 DNA: TGTGCCAGCAGACAAGGGACAGTATACAATGAGCAGTTCTTC; J gene: TRBJ2-1; clone size: medium-sized; D gene: TRBD1; V gene: TRBV12-3/TRBV12-4
CDR3 protein: CASKALGNTQYF; CDR3 DNA: TGTGCCAGCAAGGCTCTAGGGAATACGCAGTATTTT; J gene: TRBJ2-3; clone size: .; D gene: .; V gene: TRBV6-1
CDR3 protein: CASGGAGEQETQYF; CDR3 DNA: TGTGCCAGCGGGGGGGCGGGGGAGCAAGAGACCCAGTACTTC; J gene: TRBJ2-5; clone size: large; D gene: .; V gene: TRBV6-1
CDR3 protein: CASSRGHSGRAGGEQFF; CDR3 DNA: TGTGCCAGCAGCCGAGGGCATAGCGGGAGGGCCGGGGGTGAGCAGTTCTTC; J gene: TRBJ2-1; clone size: .; D gene: TRBD2; V gene: TRBV7-2
CDR3 protein: CASSLGGTMAKNIQYF; CDR3 DNA: TGTGCCAGCAGCTTAGGTGGGACGATGGCCAAAAACATTCAGTACTTC; J gene: TRBJ2-4; clone size: few; D gene: .; V gene: TRBV11-2
CDR3 protein: CASSAGGGSAGYTF; CDR3 DNA: TGTGCCAGCAGTGCGGGTGGGGGAAGTGCTGGCTACACCTTC; J gene: TRBJ1-2; clone size: .; D gene: .; V gene: TRBV6-1
CDR3 protein: CASSYFASGSYNEQFF; CDR3 DNA: TGTGCCAGCAGTTACTTCGCTAGCGGGAGTTACAATGAGCAGTTCTTC; J gene: TRBJ2-1; clone size: .; D gene: TRBD2; V gene: TRBV6-6
CDR3 protein: CSATPSGTSGRAAETQYF; CDR3 DNA: TGCAGTGCTACCCCCTCCGGGACTAGCGGGAGGGCCGCAGAGACCCAGTACTTC; J gene: TRBJ2-5; clone size: .; D gene: TRBD2; V gene: TRBV20-1
CDR3 protein: CASSLGLAGEETQYF; CDR3 DNA: TGTGCCAGCAGCTTAGGGCTAGCGGGAGAAGAGACCCAGTACTTC; J gene: TRBJ2-5; clone size: few; D gene: TRBD2; V gene: TRBV11-1
CDR3 protein: CASRGQGTEAFF; CDR3 DNA: TGTGCCAGCAGGGGACAGGGGACTGAAGCTTTCTTT; J gene: TRBJ1-1; clone size: .; D gene: TRBD1; V gene: TRBV6-1
CDR3 protein: CASRPEKTVSTDTQYF; CDR3 DNA: TGTGCCAGCAGACCCGAGAAGACAGTAAGCACAGATACGCAGTATTTT; J gene: TRBJ2-3; clone size: .; D gene: .; V gene: TRBV6-1
CDR3 protein: CASSLSTSGDTQYF; CDR3 DNA: TGTGCCAGCAGTTTATCGACTAGCGGCGATACGCAGTATTTT; J gene: TRBJ2-3; clone size: .; D gene: TRBD2; V gene: TRBV12-3/TRBV12-4
CDR3 protein: CASTRQGGQDEQYF; CDR3 DNA: TGTGCCAGCACCCGACAGGGAGGTCAGGACGAGCAGTACTTC; J gene: TRBJ2-7; clone size: .; D gene: .; V gene: TRBV6-6
CDR3 protein: CAGGGQTNLNYGYTF; CDR3 DNA: TGTGCCGGGGGGGGACAGACCAATCTTAACTATGGCTACACCTTC; J gene: TRBJ1-2; clone size: .; D gene: TRBD1; V gene: TRBV6-1
CDR3 protein: CASSYQGQYYEQYF; CDR3 DNA: TGTGCCAGCAGTTACCAGGGACAGTACTACGAGCAGTACTTC; J gene: TRBJ2-7; clone size: few; D gene: TRBD1; V gene: TRBV6-6
CDR3 protein: CASIKAGAYEQYF; CDR3 DNA: TGTGCCAGCATTAAAGCGGGGGCCTACGAGCAGTACTTC; J gene: TRBJ2-7; clone size: few; D gene: TRBD2; V gene: TRBV7-2
CDR3 protein: CASSLAGVPDTQYF; CDR3 DNA: TGTGCCAGCAGTCTAGCGGGGGTTCCAGATACGCAGTATTTT; J gene: TRBJ2-3; clone size: few; D gene: TRBD2; V gene: TRBV6-1